The following is a TCR beta chain sequence with its context. Its antigen is still unknown. One end of the junction varies from germline; a read error may be responsible. The entry originates in a study of blood T cells in healthy people across ages. Germline values: CDR1 SGHTA, CDR2 FQGNSA. CDR3 length: 14 amino acids. It was with a sample-barcoded 5' primer and a J-beta primer mix that a second PCR of roughly 7 to 11 cycles was run. Each of the cDNA molecules was tagged by a template-switch adaptor with 12 random nucleotides. TCRdb re-called the 5' RACE reads through MiXCR, storing one row per CDR3 protein. The data show around 1,500,000 distinct CDR3 sequences, under 30% seen once. Each sample yielded at least 6 micrograms of PBMC total RNA. Whole-study findings and limits: Because donor CMV status was unknown, expanded clonotype changes were possibly confounded. Researchers said unsorted PBMCs prevented a conclusive naive versus antigen-experienced comparison.

The TCR was taken from a woman in her 30s in good health. The rearrangement uses TRBV7-2 and TRBJ2-7, with TRBD1 as a possible D gene (6 bases). Sequencing was done on a sample of blood. CDR3 protein: CASSPDRGIDERYF. In DNA form, the CDR3 reads TGTGCCAGCAGCCCCGATAGGGGGATCGACGAGCGGTACTTC.